This record looks at one T cell receptor beta chain sequence and its context. Trimming took off 0 bases at V and 5 bases at J, with 7 bases between the two ends. The CDR3 length is 14 residues. Germline V lookup: CDR1 KGHDR, CDR2 SFDVKD. MiXCR was run by TCRdb on the reads, yielding one entry per CDR3 protein. The profile covers some 300,000 distinct CDR3 sequences, with about 9.2% appearing a single time and around 2.4% taken by the ten largest. The sample comes from a study of T cell repertoires in cytomegalovirus infection. The TCR was taken from a human donor in good health (CMV status not recorded). Some clones in this sample may be carry-over from other donors' samples. Sequencing used PBMCs. The V and J genes are TRBV24-1 and TRBJ2-1; D unclear. Here the CDR3 reads CATSDLPPHNEQFF. DNA of the CDR3: TGTGCCACCAGTGATTTGCCCCCTCACAATGAGCAGTTCTTC.